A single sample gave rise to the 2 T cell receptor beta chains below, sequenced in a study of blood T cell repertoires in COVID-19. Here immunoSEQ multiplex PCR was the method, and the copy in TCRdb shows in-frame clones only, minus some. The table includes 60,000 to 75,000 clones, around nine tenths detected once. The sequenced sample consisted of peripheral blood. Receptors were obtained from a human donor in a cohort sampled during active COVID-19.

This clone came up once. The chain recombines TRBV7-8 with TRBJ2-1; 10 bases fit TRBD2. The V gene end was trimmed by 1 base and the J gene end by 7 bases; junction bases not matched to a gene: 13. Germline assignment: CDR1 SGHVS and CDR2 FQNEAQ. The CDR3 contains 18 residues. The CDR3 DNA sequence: TGTGCCAGCAGCTTAGTTCCAGCGGGGGGGGTCCAGGCGAATGAGCAGTTCTTC. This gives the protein CASSLVPAGGVQANEQFF.

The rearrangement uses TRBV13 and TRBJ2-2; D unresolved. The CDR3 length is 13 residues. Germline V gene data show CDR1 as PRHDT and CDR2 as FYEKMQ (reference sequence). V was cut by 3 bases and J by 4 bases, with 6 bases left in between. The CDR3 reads CASSFHTTGELFF. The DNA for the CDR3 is TGTGCCAGCAGCTTCCACACCACCGGGGAGCTGTTTTTT.